The clone carrying this TCR beta chain was counted a single time. This sample stems from a study of blood T cell repertoires in COVID-19. Study as a whole: Italy, Spain and the United States were the sources of the convalescent and acute COVID-19 samples. The analysed material was cDNA or gDNA that came from T cells, B-cell-depleted T cells, or PBMCs.

Per the authors' pipeline: Amplification from reference gene primers served as the basis for estimated nucleated cell counts. Sequencing used immunoSEQ multiplex PCR; TCRdb keeps in-frame clones, though not all of them. Clone size and the V and J calls come from that table; the DNA yielded D and trimming. The sample records approximately 140,000 clones, about 90% being singletons. The CDR3 covers 15 residues. Germline trimming cut 2 bases from V and 8 bases from J; bases unmatched to any gene: 9. CDR1 and CDR2 from the germline V gene are LGHNA and YSLEER. The chain uses TRBV4-3 and TRBJ2-1; 7 bases fit TRBD2. This TCR derives from a woman aged 60 to 75 with acute or convalescent COVID-19. Material for sequencing was peripheral blood. CDR3 sequence: CASSQRAGVLDEQFF. CDR3 nucleotide sequence: TGCGCCAGCAGCCAACGGGCGGGGGTGCTGGATGAGCAGTTCTTC.